What follows is one TCR beta chain and its context. These data originate in a study of T cell changes during pregnancy in multiple sclerosis. The protocol was immunoSEQ multiplex PCR, while the TCRdb copy is restricted to in-frame clones and leaves out a portion. The sample consists of roughly 77,000 clones, roughly 90% of them appearing once. Germline CDR1 is MNHEY and CDR2 is SVGAGI. Trimming removed 7 bases from V and 0 bases from J, with 10 bases in between. The CDR3 covers 13 residues. The V call is TRBV6-5, the J call TRBJ2-7; D perhaps matches TRBD2 (6 bases). The source was peripheral blood, collected in the second trimester of pregnancy. The receptor's source is a female donor with multiple sclerosis, enrolled in a pregnancy study. The CDR3 sequence is CASTSTSSYEQYF. CDR3 sequence (DNA): TGTGCCAGCACCTCGACTAGCTCCTACGAGCAGTACTTC.